Presented here are 20 T cell receptor beta chains from one specimen sequenced in a study of immune heterogeneity within non-small cell lung tumors (dated by TCRdb to the late 2010s). For the TCR template, genomic DNA was extracted from bulk tumor tissue, and approximately 600 ng of gDNA was amplified for each sample. During surgery, multiple biopsies were taken from each primary tumor and placed as far apart as possible within the tumor mass. The study cohort was described as untreated, and the patients were newly diagnosed NSCLC cases having curative surgery. Sequencing relied on a HiSeq X Ten. The TCR beta CDR3 region was amplified with a multiplex PCR system whose first round ran for 9 to 10 cycles using 32 V-gene forward primers and 13 J-gene reverse primers. The raw public data were reprocessed by TCRdb itself: fastp quality trimming at Q25, MiXCR clonotype calling, in-frame beta chains only. Rows are unified per CDR3 protein, each entry keeping the most common DNA and genes. A total of 10,000 to 15,000 distinct CDR3 sequences appear in this sample, about a quarter of them only once. About an eighth of the sample is taken by the ten largest.

Sequenced: lung tumor tissue. The receptors shown here come from a man aged 50 or older with non-small cell lung cancer.

About this clonotype itself: A junction boundary mismatches the germline segment, possibly from a read error. The DNA of the CDR3 is TGTGCCGGCAGCTTGGATCTAGCGGGAGGGAGCACAGATACGCAGTATTTT. It is translated as CAGSLDLAGGSTDTQYF. This chain links TRBV5-4 with TRBJ2-3, with TRBD2 identical over 12 bases. From germline, CDR1 is SGHNT and CDR2 YYREEE (reference sequence). The CDR3 covers 17 residues.

Concerning this clonotype itself: The junction differs from germline at one of its ends, possibly a read error. The genes are TRBV27 and TRBJ1-6, with TRBD1 matching over 7 bases. The germline V gene encodes CDR1 MNHEY and CDR2 SMNVEV (reference sequence). This CDR3 is 14 amino acids long. The chain's CDR3 is CASSFDRVVSPLLF. The CDR3 nucleotides are TGTGCCAGCAGTTTTGACAGGGTTGTCTCACCCCTCCTCTTT.

This clonotype was observed at least ten times. The CDR3, as DNA: TGTGCCAGCAGTGCAGTTGGGCCAGATACGCAGTATTTT. Its protein product is CASSAVGPDTQYF. The rearrangement uses TRBV2 and TRBJ2-3; D ambiguous. CDR3 size: 13 residues. Germline V gene lookup returns CDR1 SNHLY and CDR2 FYNNEI. Trimming removed 4 bases from V and 4 bases from J, with 9 bases in between.

This clonotype has at least ten counts. DNA for the CDR3: TGCGCCAGCAGCAACCAGGGGAACACTGAAGCTTTCTTT. Translation gives CASSNQGNTEAFF. This chain connects TRBV10-2 to TRBJ1-1; D is possibly TRBD1 (5 bases). Trimming cost V 6 bases and J 1 base, with 9 bases left between them. This CDR3 region has 13 residues. The V gene's germline CDR1 is WSHSY and CDR2 SAAADI.

To note about this clonotype: This sequence may be a read error, since a much larger clone differs from it by one base. The V gene is TRBV4-2, the J gene TRBJ1-6, with a weak D call TRBD1 (5 bases). The V gene's germline CDR1 is LGHNA and CDR2 YNFKEQ. The CDR3 totals 16 residues. Here the CDR3 reads CASNQDPSGSNSPLHF. CDR3 coding DNA: TGTGCCAGCAACCAAGACCCCTCAGGGAGCAATTCACCCCTCCACTTT.

Ten or more counts support this clonotype. The chain joins TRBV7-2 to TRBJ1-1; a weak D match, TRBD1 (5 bases). Looked up from germline, CDR1 is SGHTA and CDR2 is FQGNSA. CDR3 size: 13 residues. V lost 2 bases to trimming and J lost 8 bases, with 12 bases between them. In DNA form, the CDR3 reads TGTGCCAGCAGCTTATTTGGGGGGACGGAAGCTTTCTTT. Amino acids: CASSLFGGTEAFF.

This clonotype was recorded at least ten times. The rearrangement uses TRBV9 and TRBJ2-2; tentative D call: TRBD2 (6 bases). V lost 1 base to trimming and J lost 4 bases, with 8 bases between them. The CDR3 is 14 residues long. Per germline, CDR1 SGDLS and CDR2 YYNGEE. Written as DNA, the CDR3 is TGTGCCAGCAGCGTAAGCGGGCCCACCGGGGAGCTGTTTTTT. Protein: CASSVSGPTGELFF.

This clonotype was recorded many times. The gene calls are TRBV6-5 and TRBJ2-2; 7 bases match TRBD2. There are 15 residues in the CDR3. After removal of 1 base from V and 7 bases from J, the junction contained 6 bases not matched to a gene. Germline V gene lookup returns CDR1 MNHEY and CDR2 SVGAGI. CDR3 coding DNA: TGTGCCAGCAGTTACTGGGGGGGGAGTGGCGGGGAGCTGTTTTTT. It is translated as CASSYWGGSGGELFF.

Concerning this clonotype itself: A much more abundant neighbour one base away suggests this may be a read error. The chain uses TRBV6-1 and TRBJ2-1; D possibly matches TRBD1 or TRBD2 (5 bases each). Germline loops: CDR1 MNHNS, CDR2 SASEGT. Between the trimmed V and J ends, which lost 4 bases and 12 bases, there was a span of 22 bases. The CDR3 has 15 residues. Here the CDR3 reads CASSVALQGGRRQFF. The CDR3 DNA sequence: TGTGCCAGCAGTGTAGCGCTTCAGGGCGGCCGAAGGCAGTTCTTC.

About this clonotype: A much larger clone lies one base from this, so it may be a read error. The genes are TRBV10-3 and TRBJ2-1; TRBD2 aligns across 7 bases. Germline V CDR1 and CDR2: ENHRY, SYGVKD. This CDR3 comprises 15 residues. The CDR3 DNA sequence: TGTGCCATCAGTGAGTCGGGAGGGGCCTACAATGAGGAGTTCTTC. This gives the protein CAISESGGAYNEEFF.

About this clonotype itself: One base away lies a much larger clone, so this may be a sequencing read error. The gene calls are TRBV9 and TRBJ1-6; possible D gene TRBD1, 5 bases. Per the germline V gene, CDR1 is SGDLS and CDR2 is YYNGEE. The CDR3 length is 14 residues. The CDR3 region has the DNA TGTGGCAGCAGCGTCACAGGTTATAATTCACCCCTCCACTTT. The encoded protein is CGSSVTGYNSPLHF. The full variable domain, with the rest looked up from reference TRBV9 and TRBJ1-6, is DSGVTQTPKHLITATGQRVTLRCSPRSGDLSVYWYQQSLDQGLQFLIQYYNGEERAKGNILERFSAQQFPDLHSELNLSSLELGDSALYFCGSSVTGYNSPLHFGNGTRLTVT.

Concerning this clonotype: This may stem from a read error, because a much larger clone lies one nucleotide away. The chain recombines TRBV3-1 with TRBJ2-7; D gene uncertain. Trimming removed 4 bases at V and 2 bases at J, with 12 bases between. The CDR3 length is 14 residues. The germline CDR1 and CDR2 sequences are LGHDT and YNNKEL (reference sequence). The CDR3 reads CASSLLGCTYEQYF. CDR3 sequence (DNA): TGTGCCAGCAGCCTCCTAGGGTGTACCTACGAGCAGTACTTC.

This clonotype is medium-sized (0.01 to 0.1%) in the sample. The rearrangement joins TRBV6-1 to TRBJ1-2; 7 nucleotides align to TRBD1. Germline lookup yields CDR1 MNHNS and CDR2 SASEGT. V dropped 5 bases and J dropped 4; count of bases not matched to a gene: 7. The CDR3 extends over 14 amino acids. CDR3 sequence (DNA): TGTGCCAGCAGTCCAGACAGGGATCTCTATGGCTACACCTTC. Protein product: CASSPDRDLYGYTF.

The chain has TRBV20-1 and TRBJ2-5; perhaps TRBD1 as D (6 bases). The germline V gene has CDR1 DFQATT and CDR2 SNEGSKA (reference sequence). This CDR3 comprises 14 residues. Trimming pared 0 bases from V and 4 bases from J, leaving 12 bases between. The CDR3 nucleotides read TGCAGTGCTAGAGATATCAGGGGTTTAGAGACCCAGTACTTC. Its protein is CSARDIRGLETQYF.

This clonotype was counted ten times or more. The chain has TRBV5-1 and TRBJ2-7; D perhaps matches TRBD2 (5 bases). The V gene lost 1 base and the J gene lost 6 bases, with 14 bases spanning the gap. The germline V gene has CDR1 SGHRS and CDR2 YFSETQ. The CDR3 length is 14 residues. The CDR3 reads CASSLIVGGAEQYF. The CDR3 nucleotides read TGCGCCAGCAGCTTGATAGTTGGAGGTGCCGAGCAGTACTTC.

In this sample, this clonotype is medium-sized. This sequence joins TRBV19 and TRBJ2-7; possible D gene TRBD1, 6 bases. The CDR3 sequence is 15 residues long. The ends were cut back, 0 bases at V and 2 bases at J, with 11 bases in the middle. The V gene's germline CDR1 is LNHDA and CDR2 SQIVND (reference sequence). CDR3: CASSIDETGAYEQYF. The CDR3 DNA is TGTGCCAGTAGTATAGATGAGACAGGAGCCTACGAGCAGTACTTC.

About this clonotype itself: A read error may account for a junction end that differs from germline. The V gene is TRBV3-1, the J gene TRBJ1-4; 7 bases map to TRBD1. The CDR3 loop spans 14 amino acids. Germline CDR1 is LGHDT and CDR2 is YNNKEL (reference sequence). The CDR3 spells CANSQGQRFEKLFF. The CDR3 nucleotides read TGTGCCAACAGCCAGGGACAGAGATTTGAAAAACTGTTTTTT.

This clonotype was detected ten times or more. The chain recombines TRBV5-5 with TRBJ1-2; tentatively, D is TRBD1 (5 bases). This CDR3 spans 15 amino acids. V dropped 0 bases and J dropped 6 bases, with 15 bases sitting between them. CDR1 and CDR2 (germline): SGHKS, YYEKEE (reference sequence). CDR3 DNA sequence: TGTGCCAGCAGCTTGGCCCAGTGGGGGTTCGATGGCTACACCTTC. Its translation is CASSLAQWGFDGYTF.

This rearrangement joins TRBV10-2 to TRBJ1-4, with D possibly TRBD1 on 6 matching bases. Germline V gene data show CDR1 as WSHSY and CDR2 as SAAADI. The V end was cut by 0 bases, the J end by 4 bases, with 12 bases between. The CDR3 has 16 residues. The CDR3 DNA is TGCGCCAGCAGTGAGTCGATATTAGGGGGTAATGAAAAACTGTTTTTT. Protein sequence: CASSESILGGNEKLFF.

This clonotype was seen only once. With a much larger clone just one base away, this may be a read error. The V and J genes are TRBV20-1 and TRBJ2-7; D gene uncertain. Trimming removed 7 bases from V and 4 bases from J, with 14 bases in between. Germline CDR1 is DFQATT and CDR2 is SNEGSKA (reference sequence). The CDR3 consists of 12 residues. Here the CDR3 DNA reads TGCAGTGTTTTTAAGGGTGGATACGAGCAGTACTTC. Its protein product is CSVFKGGYEQYF.